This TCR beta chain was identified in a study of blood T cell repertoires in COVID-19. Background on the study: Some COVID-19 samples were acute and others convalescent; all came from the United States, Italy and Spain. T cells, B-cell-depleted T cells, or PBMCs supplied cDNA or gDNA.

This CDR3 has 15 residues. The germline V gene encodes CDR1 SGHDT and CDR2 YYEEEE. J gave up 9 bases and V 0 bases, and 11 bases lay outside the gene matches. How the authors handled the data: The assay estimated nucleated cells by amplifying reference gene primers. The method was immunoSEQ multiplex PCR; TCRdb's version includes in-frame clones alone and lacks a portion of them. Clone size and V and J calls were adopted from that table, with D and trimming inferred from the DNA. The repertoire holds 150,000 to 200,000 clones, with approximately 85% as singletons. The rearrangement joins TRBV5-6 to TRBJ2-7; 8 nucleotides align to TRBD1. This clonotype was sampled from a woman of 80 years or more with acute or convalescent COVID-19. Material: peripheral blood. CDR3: CASSLGAGGVFRQYF. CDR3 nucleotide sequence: TGTGCCAGCAGCTTGGGAGCAGGGGGCGTATTCCGGCAGTACTTC.